This TCR beta chain is drawn from a study of blood T cell repertoires in COVID-19 (dated by TCRdb to the early 2020s). For the study in its entirety: Samples from collaborators originated in the United States, Italy and Spain and spanned both the acute and convalescent phases of COVID-19. Deeply sampled blood TCRbeta repertoires from subjects exposed to, actively infected with, or recovered from COVID-19 were included in the dataset. The sample metadata nearly always contained a de-identified subject ID, COVID-19 status, age in years and sex. Samples came from the ongoing ImmuneRACE study (first 160 participants) plus 1,254 subjects from 6 global collaborators. The prospective study material was composed of cDNA or gDNA derived from T cells, B-cell-depleted T cells, or PBMCs. Where available, HLA class I and class II types were taken from metadata supplied by the sample provider and were not determined by assay-based typing. A freely available public database, intended as a resource for researchers studying the immune response to SARS-CoV-2, is where the repertoires were released. Here is what the overall study found, with its caveats: How much clinical and demographic metadata was included differed by source and by participant, and the metadata was provided uncurated.

From its cysteine to its phenylalanine, the CDR3 spans 16 amino acids. This entry keeps only the CDR3 DNA: 48 bases, framed from base 1. CDR1 and CDR2 (SGHAT, FQDESV) derive from the germline V gene (reference sequence). After removal of 1 base from V and 0 bases from J, the junction retains 4 bases not matched to a gene. The collaborating institutions used their own protocols to collect whole blood in K2EDTA tubes. For TCRbeta analysis, collaborator samples were shipped as frozen whole blood, as isolated PBMCs, or as DNA extracted from either sample type. For this clone: It lacks a known antigen. Qualities for individual bases were not recorded, and no much larger clone is one base off.

The immunoSEQ Assay, a bias-controlled multiplex PCR, was used to amplify TCRbeta CDR3 regions from genomic DNA. For the original study's pipeline: The number of nucleated cells in each sample was estimated from the amplification of reference gene primers within the assay. To quantify the absolute abundance of each unique TCRbeta CDR3 rearrangement, sequence reads were collapsed and filtered. For each sample, productive Simpson clonality was calculated as the square root of Simpson's diversity index across productive rearrangements. The clones in this table, taken by TCRdb from immuneACCESS, are in-frame only. Not every clone is retained; where verified, under half of the shortfall comes from an unresolved V gene, and the cause of the rest is unknown. D and trimming come from the DNA, and the V and J calls and clone size come from that table. The sample profile shows some 76,000 clones; 80% to 90% of them were found once. 11% of the sample is held by the ten biggest clonotypes.

The sequence joins TRBV11-1 to TRBJ2-3; TRBD1 agrees with 7 junctional bases. The sequencing sample was made of peripheral blood. The sequence came from a woman aged 18-35 years with acute or convalescent COVID-19. This receptor carries the CDR3 CASSLEGGASTDTQYF. In nucleotide form, the sequence is TGTGCCAGCAGCTTAGAAGGGGGCGCGAGCACAGATACGCAGTATTTT.